The clone carrying this TCR beta chain was recorded at least ten times. V was clipped by 4 bases and J by 0 bases; unmatched bases: 4. CDR1 and CDR2 from the germline V gene are MNHEY and SVGAGI. The CDR3 totals 16 residues. This record comes from a study of T cells of healthy individuals. Via MiXCR, TCRdb re-called the 5' RACE reads, giving one row per CDR3 protein. Counted here are approximately 50,000 distinct CDR3 sequences, over 12% occurring once; the ten biggest clones make up approximately 16%. V and J are TRBV6-5 and TRBJ2-3, with 10 nucleotides matching TRBD1. This TCR derives from a human donor in good health. This chain's CDR3 is CASSWTGGPSTDTQYF. CDR3 bases: TGTGCCAGCAGTTGGACAGGGGGTCCTAGCACAGATACGCAGTATTTT.